The clone carrying this T cell receptor (beta chain) appeared a few times. The antigen remains unidentified. Every single patient, without exception, relapsed after autologous stem cell transplantation, and brentuximab vedotin exposure varied. Clones were sequenced by immunoSEQ multiplex PCR, and TCRdb holds only the in-frame ones, with some missing. The table records about 39,000 clones, roughly two thirds of them present only once. This specimen belongs to a study of PD-1 blockade in classical Hodgkin lymphoma. V was cut by 3 bases and J by 3 bases, with 3 bases left in between. The germline V gene has CDR1 SEHNR and CDR2 FQNEAQ (reference sequence). The CDR3 covers 11 residues. Study-wide points: Similar baseline diversity was found in complete responders and newly diagnosed patients. As was reported, newly diagnosed patients showed lower baseline TCR diversity than healthy donors did.

This TCR derives from a human donor with classical Hodgkin lymphoma. The chain carries TRBV7-9 and TRBJ2-7; D ambiguous. The source material was peripheral blood mononuclear cells (PBMCs), sampled before the second cycle of nivolumab. The CDR3 reads CASSFLYEQYF. As DNA, the CDR3 is TGTGCCAGCAGCTTCCTCTACGAGCAGTACTTC.